This T cell receptor beta chain stems from a study of blood T cell repertoires in COVID-19. Measured with immunoSEQ multiplex PCR; TCRdb has only the in-frame clones, and not every one. The table records roughly 200,000 clones, approximately 81% of them present only once. From germline, CDR1 is SGHRS and CDR2 YFSETQ. The CDR3 loop spans 16 amino acids. Trimming removed 3 bases at V and 0 bases at J, with 13 bases between. V usage is TRBV5-1 and J usage is TRBJ1-3; a possible D gene is TRBD1 (5 bases). Sequenced sample: peripheral blood. The origin of this receptor is an elderly woman with acute or convalescent COVID-19. CDR3 nucleotides: TGCGCCAGCAGCTCTGCGGGGGGATACTCTGGAAACACCATATATTTT. Its translation: CASSSAGGYSGNTIYF.